This T cell receptor (beta chain) was recorded in a study of spatial heterogeneity in lung cancer. The table lists this clonotype with a few counts. The time point denotes: sample taken at primary tumor resection. V lost 4 bases and J lost 1, with 11 bases in between. CDR1 is GTSNPN and CDR2 is SVGIG in the germline V gene (reference sequence). The CDR3 consists of 15 residues. Via MiXCR, TCRdb re-called the 5' RACE reads, giving one row per CDR3 protein. The table includes tens of thousands of distinct CDR3 sequences, around 12% detected once. The source material was PBMCs, sampled at surgery. This TCR derives from a male donor with early-stage non-small cell lung cancer. J is TRBJ1-6 and V is TRBV30, with D uncertain. The CDR3, as DNA: TGTGCCTGGAACCGCGGGAAGTCCTATAATTCACCCCTCCACTTT. As protein: CAWNRGKSYNSPLHF.